A selection of T cell receptor beta chains follows, all from one sample in a study of T cell changes during pregnancy in multiple sclerosis. Libraries were prepared by immunoSEQ multiplex PCR; TCRdb keeps only in-frame clonotypes and omits some of them. Of 30,000 or so clones in the sample, approximately 89% were seen once. Sequencing used CD8+ T cells from peripheral blood mononuclear cells, obtained in the second trimester of pregnancy. The receptors originated from a female donor with multiple sclerosis, enrolled in a pregnancy study. Both conserved end residues are part of each CDR3. Each record gives: clone size, J gene, D gene, V gene, CDR3 DNA, CDR3 protein. The D gene is left open where the match is weak. Clone size appears in some rows only: once, few, many, or a class for an expanded clone.

- TRBJ2-7 - TRBV5-1 TGCGCCAGCAGCTTGAACCTAGACGAGCAGTACTTC CASSLNLDEQYF
- TRBJ2-3 - TRBV19 TGTGCCAGTAGTAGGTGGGGAGGCACAGATACGCAGTATTTT CASSRWGGTDTQYF
- TRBJ2-7 TRBD2 TRBV28 TGTGCCAGCAGTTTATTGGGACCCCCGGGAGGCTCCTACGAGCAGTACTTC CASSLLGPPGGSYEQYF
- TRBJ2-5 - TRBV7-8 TGTGCCAGCAGCCCTAGTGAGACCCAGTACTTC CASSPSETQYF
- TRBJ2-7 - TRBV5-5 TGTGCCAGCGGAGCCCGCCTCGGGGGAGACGAGCAGTACTTC CASGARLGGDEQYF
- TRBJ2-7 - TRBV11-2 TGTGCCAGCAGCATAGGTCCCCACTCCTACGAGCAGTACTTC CASSIGPHSYEQYF
- TRBJ2-7 - TRBV28 TGTGCCAGCAGTTTAAACGGGGTTTGGTACGAGCAGTACTTC CASSLNGVWYEQYF
- TRBJ2-7 - TRBV5-1 TGCGCCACCCGGGAACCCCCTTCCTACGAGCAGTACTTC CATREPPSYEQYF
once TRBJ1-4 - TRBV7-6 TGTGCCAGCAGTAAGGGCGCCGGGAAAAAACTGTTTTTT CASSKGAGKKLFF
- TRBJ2-7 TRBD1 TRBV28 TGTGCCAGCAGCCAGGGGACAGGGGGCAGCGACGAGCAGTACTTC CASSQGTGGSDEQYF
- TRBJ2-1 TRBD2 TRBV7-9 TGTGCCAGCAGCTTAGTATCTAGCGGGAGGTACAATGAGCAGTTCTTC CASSLVSSGRYNEQFF
- TRBJ2-1 - TRBV27 TGTGCCAGCGGGTTAGCGGTTCGGGGGGAGCAGTTCTTC CASGLAVRGEQFF
few TRBJ1-2 - TRBV6-1 TGTGCCAGCGGATGGCCTGGGCCAGGCTACACCTTC CASGWPGPGYTF
- TRBJ2-2 TRBD1 TRBV29-1 TGCAGCGTCGTGAACCGGGACAGCGAAGGCACCGGGGAGCTGTTTTTT CSVVNRDSEGTGELFF
- TRBJ2-1 TRBD2 TRBV7-9 TGTGCCAGCAGCTCCCCGGGACTAGCGGGGGTCTGGTTCTTC CASSSPGLAGVWFF
once TRBJ2-5 - TRBV7-6 TGTGCCAGCAGCTTTGGGACACGGGAGACCCAGTACTTC CASSFGTRETQYF
- TRBJ1-1 TRBD1 TRBV2 TGTGCCACCAACAGGGGGAGTGAAGCTTTCTTT CATNRGSEAFF
- TRBJ1-1 - TRBV7-8 TGTGCCAGCAGCTCGACAGCTTTGGACACTGAAGCTTTCTTT CASSSTALDTEAFF
- TRBJ2-1 TRBD2 TRBV9 TGTGCCAGCAGCGTAGTAGCGGGGGCGTACAATGAGCAGTTCTTC CASSVVAGAYNEQFF